These 9 T cell receptor beta chains were all obtained from the same sample, sequenced in a study of glioma-infiltrating T cells (dated by TCRdb to the mid-2010s). These reads were obtained on an Illumina MiSeq. TCR alpha and beta CDR3 regions were amplified with the iRepertoire nested amplicon-rescue multiplex PCR (arm-PCR) platform from RNA. The raw public reads went through TCRdb reprocessing: fastp at Q25, MiXCR clone calling, in-frame beta chains kept. Here each entry gathers all rows of one CDR3 protein and keeps the most common genes and DNA. The sample includes over 140,000 distinct CDR3 sequences, with approximately 39% observed a single time. In total, the top ten clones hold around a fifth of the sample. The sample was glioma tissue, nonneoplastic brain tissue, or PBMCs (not recorded which). The receptors shown here come from a human donor with low-grade glioma or glioblastoma, undergoing nonglioma brain surgery, or in good health (not recorded which).

This chain joins TRBV27 and TRBJ2-2; TRBD1 aligns across 7 bases. Germline V gene sequence: CDR1 MNHEY, CDR2 SMNVEV (reference sequence). The ends lost 5 bases at V and 3 bases at J; junction bases unmatched: 6. The CDR3 consists of 15 residues. CDR3 sequence reads: CASSKRQGYTGELFF. In DNA, the CDR3 is TGTGCCAGCAGTAAACGACAGGGCTACACCGGGGAGCTGTTTTTT.

This sequence joins TRBV6-2 or TRBV6-3 and TRBJ2-1, with TRBD1 matching 9 bases. The CDR3 is made up of 16 amino acids. CDR1 is MNHEY, CDR2 SVGEGT, per germline. The V and J ends lost 5 bases and 7 bases, in that order; junction bases with no gene match: 12. The CDR3 is CASSPIRDREENEQFF. Written as DNA, the CDR3 is TGTGCCAGCAGTCCTATCCGGGACAGGGAAGAGAATGAGCAGTTCTTC.

This clonotype has just a few counts. The chain combines TRBV2 with TRBJ1-2, with D hard to call. This CDR3 has 11 amino acids. The V and J ends lost 2 bases and 8 bases respectively, with 6 bases between them. The V gene's germline CDR1 is SNHLY and CDR2 FYNNEI. The CDR3 DNA reads TGTGCCAGCAGTGAATGGCTGGGCTACACCTTC. This gives the protein CASSEWLGYTF.

This clonotype was counted a single time. The chain uses TRBV7-9 and TRBJ1-2; D possibly corresponds to TRBD1 (5 bases). The V and J ends lost 4 bases and 6 bases respectively, with 15 bases between them. The CDR3 has 14 residues. Looked up from germline, CDR1 is SEHNR and CDR2 is FQNEAQ (reference sequence). The CDR3, as DNA: TGTGCCAGCAGCTATAGCCCGAACAGGCATGGCTACACCTTC. The encoded protein is CASSYSPNRHGYTF.

This clonotype was counted a few times. CDR3 protein: CASSFTGNTIYF. The CDR3, as DNA: TGTGCCAGCAGTTTCACGGGAAACACCATATATTTT. V is TRBV28 and J is TRBJ1-3; no firm D call. CDR1 is MDHEN and CDR2 is SYDVKM in the germline V gene. CDR3 length equals 12 residues. V gave up 3 bases and J gave up 4 bases, with 4 bases separating them. Based on the CDR3 plus reference TRBV28 and TRBJ1-3, the full variable domain is DVKVTQSSRYLVKRTGEKVFLECVQDMDHENMFWYRQDPGLGLRLIYFSYDVKMKEKGDIPEGYSVSREKKERFSLILESASTNQTSMYLCASSFTGNTIYFGEGSWLTVV.

CDR3 sequence: CSARDYRDGGRDEQFF. The CDR3 coding sequence is TGCAGTGCTAGAGATTACAGGGATGGGGGGAGGGATGAGCAGTTCTTC. V usage is TRBV20-1 and J usage is TRBJ2-1, with D perhaps matching TRBD2 (7 bases). This CDR3 is built from 16 residues. Per germline, CDR1 DFQATT and CDR2 SNEGSKA (reference sequence). The V end was cut by 0 bases, the J end by 8 bases, with 20 bases between.

V gene TRBV4-1 combines with J gene TRBJ2-7; 9 nucleotides match TRBD2. V lost 3 bases and J lost 0; bases outside the gene matches: 12. The germline V gene has CDR1 MGHRA and CDR2 YSYEKL. This CDR3 comprises 18 residues. The CDR3 DNA reads TGCGCCAGCAGCCATTACCCGACTAGCGGAGACAGCTCCTACGAGCAGTACTTC. Encoded protein: CASSHYPTSGDSSYEQYF.

In its sample, this clonotype was seen once. V and J are TRBV6-1 and TRBJ1-5; TRBD1 matches at 9 bases. With 1 base clipped from V and 6 bases from J, the junction kept 13 bases outside the gene matches. The CDR3 spans 18 residues. Germline CDR1 reads MNHNS; CDR2 reads SASEGT. CDR3 residues: CASSEGWGDRVSSQPQHF. CDR3 DNA sequence: TGTGCCAGCAGTGAAGGGTGGGGGGACAGGGTCTCCTCTCAGCCCCAGCATTTT.

With regard to this clonotype: Relative to the germline gene, one junction end is altered; a read error may explain this. The V and J genes are TRBV2 and TRBJ2-2, with 8 nucleotides matching TRBD1. The CDR3 contains 13 residues. Germline CDR1 is SNHLY and CDR2 is FYNNEI. The DNA for the CDR3 is TGTGCCAGTCAGGGGGCCCGGACCGGGGAGCTGTTCTTT. Its translation: CASQGARTGELFF.